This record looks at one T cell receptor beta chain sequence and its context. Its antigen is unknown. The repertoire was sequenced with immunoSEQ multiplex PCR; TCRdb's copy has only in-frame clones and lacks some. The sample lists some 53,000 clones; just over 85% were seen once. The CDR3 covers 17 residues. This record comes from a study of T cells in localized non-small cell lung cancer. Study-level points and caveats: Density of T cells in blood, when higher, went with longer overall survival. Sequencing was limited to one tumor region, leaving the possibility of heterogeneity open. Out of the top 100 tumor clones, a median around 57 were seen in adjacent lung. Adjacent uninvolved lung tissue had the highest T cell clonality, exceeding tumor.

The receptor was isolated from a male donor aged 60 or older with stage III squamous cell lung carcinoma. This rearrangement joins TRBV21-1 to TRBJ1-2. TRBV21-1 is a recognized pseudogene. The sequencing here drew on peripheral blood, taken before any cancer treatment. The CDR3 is CASRKGPVMPAVNGYTF. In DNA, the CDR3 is TGTGCCAGCAGAAAGGGCCCTGTAATGCCGGCTGTTAATGGCTACACCTTC.